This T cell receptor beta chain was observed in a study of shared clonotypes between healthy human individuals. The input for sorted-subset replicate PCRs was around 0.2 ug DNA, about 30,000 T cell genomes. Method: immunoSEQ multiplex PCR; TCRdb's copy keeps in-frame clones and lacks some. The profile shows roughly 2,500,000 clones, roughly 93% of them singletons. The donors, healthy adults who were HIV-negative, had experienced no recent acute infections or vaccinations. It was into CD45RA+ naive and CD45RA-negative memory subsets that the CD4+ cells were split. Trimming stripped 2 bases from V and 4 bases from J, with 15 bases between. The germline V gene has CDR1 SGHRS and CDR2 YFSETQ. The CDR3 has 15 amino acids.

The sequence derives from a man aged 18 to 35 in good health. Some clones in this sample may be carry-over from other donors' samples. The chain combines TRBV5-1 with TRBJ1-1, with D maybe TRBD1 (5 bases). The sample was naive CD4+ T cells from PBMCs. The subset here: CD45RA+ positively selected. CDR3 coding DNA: TGCGCCAGCAGCTTAGGGGTCCCCTTTGGCACTGAAGCTTTCTTT. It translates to CASSLGVPFGTEAFF.